This record concerns one T cell receptor beta chain sequence. Antigen unknown. This may arise from a read error, as a much more abundant clone is one base away. TCRdb re-called the RACE reads through MiXCR, storing one row per CDR3 protein. Of about 70,000 distinct CDR3 sequences in the sample, about 8.5% are singletons; the top ten hold approximately 3.7%. Stated time point: patch test 2, 6 weeks after DPC sensitization. Treatment denoted: therapeutic diphenylcyclopropenone sensitization with weekly scalp DPC. Donation of samples came from alopecia patients who were 18 to 70 years old and suitable for DPC. These data come from a study of human T cells and chemical hapten exposure. Study summary: A 2 cm by 2 cm inner upper arm patch received 2% DPC for sensitization.

Whole-study findings and limits: Expanded TCRs formed significantly more large CDR3 similarity clusters than controls.

This receptor was taken from a woman aged 50 to 65 with alopecia areata. Some clones in this sample may be carry-over from other donors' samples. The input for sequencing was whole blood, taken in connection with sensitization to the hapten diphenylcyclopropenone (DPC).

The CDR3 region has the DNA TGTGTCAGCTCATTAACAGGGGCCCGCTACACCTTC. Residues: CVSSLTGARYTF. The V and J genes are TRBV28 and TRBJ1-2, with 7 positions matching TRBD1. This CDR3 region has 12 residues. Germline-derived CDR1 and CDR2 are MDHEN and SYDVKM.